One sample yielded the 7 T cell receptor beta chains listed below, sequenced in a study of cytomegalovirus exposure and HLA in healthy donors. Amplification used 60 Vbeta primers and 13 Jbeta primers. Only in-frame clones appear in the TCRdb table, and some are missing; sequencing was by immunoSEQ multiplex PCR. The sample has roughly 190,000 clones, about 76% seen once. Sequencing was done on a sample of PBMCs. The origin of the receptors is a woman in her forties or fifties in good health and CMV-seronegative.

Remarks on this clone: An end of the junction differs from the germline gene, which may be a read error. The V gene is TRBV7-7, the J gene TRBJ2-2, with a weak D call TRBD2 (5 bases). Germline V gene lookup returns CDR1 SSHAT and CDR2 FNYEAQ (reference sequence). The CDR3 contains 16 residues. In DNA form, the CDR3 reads TGTGCTAGCAGCTTAGTGGGGAGCGCGAACACCGGGGAGCTGTTTTTT. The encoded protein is CASSLVGSANTGELFF. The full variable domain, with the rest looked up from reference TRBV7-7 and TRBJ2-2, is GAGVSQSPRYKVTKRGQDVTLRCDPISSHATLYWYQQALGQGPEFLTYFNYEAQPDKSGLPSDRFSAERPEGSISTLTIQRTEQRDSAMYRCASSLVGSANTGELFFGEGSRLTVL.

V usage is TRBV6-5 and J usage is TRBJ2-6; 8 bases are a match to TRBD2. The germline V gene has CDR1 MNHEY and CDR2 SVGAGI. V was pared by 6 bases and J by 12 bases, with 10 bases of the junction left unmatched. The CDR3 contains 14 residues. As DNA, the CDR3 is TGTGCCAGCAGAAAGACTAGCGCCTCCGCCGTCCTGACTTTC. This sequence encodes CASRKTSASAVLTF.

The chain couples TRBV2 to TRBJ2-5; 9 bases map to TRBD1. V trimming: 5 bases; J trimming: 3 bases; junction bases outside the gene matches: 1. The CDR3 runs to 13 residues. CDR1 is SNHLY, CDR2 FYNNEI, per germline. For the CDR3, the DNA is TGTGCCAGCAGTCGGGACAGGGAAGAGACCCAGTACTTC. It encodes CASSRDREETQYF.

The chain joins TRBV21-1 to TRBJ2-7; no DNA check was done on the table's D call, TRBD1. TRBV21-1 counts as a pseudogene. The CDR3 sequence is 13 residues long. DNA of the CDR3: TGTGCCAGCAGCAAAGAAGGGGGCAGCGAGCAGTACTTC. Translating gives CASSKEGGSEQYF.

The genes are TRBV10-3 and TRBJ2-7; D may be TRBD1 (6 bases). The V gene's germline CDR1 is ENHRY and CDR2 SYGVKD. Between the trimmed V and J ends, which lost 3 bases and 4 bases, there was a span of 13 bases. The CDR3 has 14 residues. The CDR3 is CAISDGQGSYEQYF. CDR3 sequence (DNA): TGTGCCATCAGTGATGGTCAGGGGTCATACGAGCAGTACTTC.

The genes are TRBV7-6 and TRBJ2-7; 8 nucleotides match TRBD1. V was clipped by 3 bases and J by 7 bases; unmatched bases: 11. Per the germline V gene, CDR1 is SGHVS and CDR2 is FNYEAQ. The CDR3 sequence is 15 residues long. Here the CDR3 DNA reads TGTGCCAGCAGCTTGGGCGGTCAGGGGGCGGGGGAGCAGTACTTC. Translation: CASSLGGQGAGEQYF. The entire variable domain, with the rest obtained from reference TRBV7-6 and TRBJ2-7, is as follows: GAGVSQSPRYKVTKRGQDVALRCDPISGHVSLYWYRQALGQGPEFLTYFNYEAQQDKSGLPNDRFSAERPEGSISTLTIQRTEQRDSAMYRCASSLGGQGAGEQYFGPGTRLTVT.

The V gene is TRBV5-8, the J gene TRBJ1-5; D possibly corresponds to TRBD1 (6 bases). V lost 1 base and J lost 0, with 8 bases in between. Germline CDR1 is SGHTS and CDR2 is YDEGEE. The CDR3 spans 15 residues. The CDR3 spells CASSLTGYSNQPQHF. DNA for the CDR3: TGTGCCAGCAGCTTGACAGGGTATAGCAATCAGCCCCAGCATTTT. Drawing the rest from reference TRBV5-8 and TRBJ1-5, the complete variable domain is EAGVTQSPTHLIKTRGQQATLRCSPISGHTSVYWYQQALGLGLQFLLWYDEGEERNRGNFPPRFSGRQFPNYSSELNVNALELEDSALYLCASSLTGYSNQPQHFGDGTRLSIL.